This T cell receptor (beta chain) derives from a study of control samples from healthy donors and cancer patients. Only in-frame clones appear in the TCRdb table, and some are missing; sequencing was by immunoSEQ multiplex PCR. Here the sample spans about 86,000 clones, approximately 93% being singletons. Germline V gene sequence: CDR1 SGHNT, CDR2 YENEEA. Trimming took off 3 bases at V and 4 bases at J, with 16 bases between the two ends. The CDR3 loop spans 16 amino acids. This receptor was taken from a woman in her twenties or thirties in good health. Specimen: blood. The chain uses TRBV11-3 and TRBJ2-1; a possible D gene is TRBD1 (6 bases). CDR3 protein: CASSFHRVLGYNEQFF. CDR3 bases: TGTGCCAGCAGCTTCCACAGGGTTTTGGGGTACAATGAGCAGTTCTTC.